These 17 T cell receptor beta chains were sequenced from one sample in a study of T cells in Graves' hyperthyroidism and ophthalmopathy (dated by TCRdb to about 2019). The library was generated by multiplex PCR. For sequencing, an Illumina HiSeq 2000 was employed. TCR beta CDR3 regions were amplified from RNA transcripts. For the first round of RT-PCR on the TCR CDR3, the HTBI primer set was used together with the Qiagen OneStep RT-PCR kit. The public reads were reanalyzed by TCRdb: fastp trimming at Q25, MiXCR alignment, in-frame beta chains only. Rows with one shared CDR3 protein collapse into an entry with the most common genes and DNA. The sample records approximately 370,000 distinct CDR3 sequences, under 15% of which are singletons. The top ten hold about 30% of the sample. Sequenced sample: blood. All receptors derive from a woman younger than 45 with Graves' hyperthyroidism.

This clonotype came up many times. A read error may produce the germline difference seen at one junction end. The chain has TRBV20-1 and TRBJ2-5; the D is unclear. This CDR3 comprises 13 residues. Germline lookup yields CDR1 DFQATT and CDR2 SNEGSKA (reference sequence). CDR3 coding DNA: TGCAGTGCTCGAGACACGACCCAAGAGACCCAGTACTTC. Translating it yields CSARDTTQETQYF.

The J gene is TRBJ2-5, the V gene TRBV12-3 or TRBV12-4, with D perhaps TRBD2 (7 bases). Trimming pared 10 bases from V and 3 bases from J, leaving 15 bases between. CDR3 length: 13 amino acids. The CDR3 region is CATTGGGEETQYF. In DNA, the CDR3 is TGTGCCACCACGGGGGGCGGAGAAGAGACCCAGTACTTC.

This clonotype has at least ten counts. The genes are TRBV20-1 and TRBJ2-3; D gene ambiguous. CDR1 is DFQATT, CDR2 SNEGSKA, per germline (reference sequence). This CDR3 is 14 amino acids long. Trimming removed 0 bases from V and 1 base from J, with 8 bases in between. The chain's CDR3 is CSARDGSRTDTQYF. The CDR3 DNA reads TGCAGTGCTAGAGATGGTAGCCGCACAGATACGCAGTATTTT.

This clonotype came up many times. V and J are TRBV27 and TRBJ2-1; D not resolved. Germline V gene sequence: CDR1 MNHEY, CDR2 SMNVEV (reference sequence). This CDR3 is built from 14 residues. With 5 bases removed from V and 4 bases from J, the gap between germline ends came to 12 bases. The CDR3 reads CASSPDARYNEQFF. The DNA for the CDR3 is TGTGCCAGCAGTCCCGACGCCCGTTACAATGAGCAGTTCTTC.

This clonotype was counted between two and nine times. V gene TRBV6-9 combines with J gene TRBJ1-3; possibly TRBD1 for D (6 bases). The CDR3 extends over 15 amino acids. Germline V gives CDR1 MNHGY, CDR2 SVAAGI. V was cut by 3 bases and J by 4 bases, with 13 bases left in between. The CDR3 sequence is CASSYWTAIGNTIYF. The CDR3 DNA is TGTGCCAGCAGTTACTGGACAGCCATAGGAAACACCATATATTTT.

This clonotype showed up many times. The V gene is TRBV6-1, the J gene TRBJ1-2, with 7 bases that match TRBD1. Germline CDR1 is MNHNS and CDR2 is SASEGT. The CDR3 contains 14 residues. V trimming: 7 bases; J trimming: 3 bases; junction bases outside the gene matches: 8. The chain's CDR3 is CASMLSGGDYGYTF. For the CDR3, the DNA is TGTGCCAGCATGTTGTCAGGGGGAGACTATGGCTACACCTTC.

This clonotype has more than one count but fewer than ten. The chain couples TRBV15 to TRBJ2-7; D is uncertain. Trimming shortened V by 0 bases and J by 1 base, and 7 bases separated the two germline ends. This CDR3 has 14 amino acids. In germline, CDR1 is LNHNV, CDR2 YYDKDF (reference sequence). The CDR3, as DNA: TGTGCCACCAGCAGAGATCCAACGTCCTACGAGCAGTACTTC. It is translated as CATSRDPTSYEQYF.

The CDR3 DNA sequence: TGTGCCTGGACTACAGGGTTGGATACTGGGGCCAACGTCCTGACTTTC. Translated, it gives CAWTTGLDTGANVLTF. The genes are TRBV30 and TRBJ2-6; D is possibly TRBD1 (6 bases). Trimming stripped 4 bases from V and 2 bases from J, with 15 bases between. This CDR3 region has 16 residues. Germline V gene data show CDR1 as GTSNPN and CDR2 as SVGIG (reference sequence). Based on the CDR3 plus reference TRBV30 and TRBJ2-6, the full variable domain is SQTIHQWPATLVQPVGSPLSLECTVEGTSNPNLYWYRQAAGRGLQLLFYSVGIGQISSEVPQNLSASRPQDRQFILSSKKLLLSDSGFYLCAWTTGLDTGANVLTFGAGSRLTVL.

This rearrangement joins TRBV28 to TRBJ1-3; perhaps TRBD1 as D (6 bases). Germline values: CDR1 MDHEN, CDR2 SYDVKM. CDR3 length: 16 amino acids. Trimming cost V 6 bases and J 0 bases, with 15 bases left between them. CDR3 sequence (DNA): TGTGCCAGCAGCCGAGGGGGACGTTCCTCTGGAAACACCATATATTTT. It yields the protein CASSRGGRSSGNTIYF. Using reference TRBV28 and TRBJ1-3 for the parts outside the CDR3, the full variable domain is DVKVTQSSRYLVKRTGEKVFLECVQDMDHENMFWYRQDPGLGLRLIYFSYDVKMKEKGDIPEGYSVSREKKERFSLILESASTNQTSMYLCASSRGGRSSGNTIYFGEGSWLTVV.

In this sample, this clonotype turned up a few times. CDR3 DNA: TGTGCCAGCAGCCAAGAAACAGGACAGAGCCGTCATGGGCTGTTTTTT. Amino acid sequence: CASSQETGQSRHGLFF. The chain carries TRBV4-2 and TRBJ2-2; TRBD1 is a possible D gene (6 bases). The CDR3 sequence is 16 residues long. Germline V CDR1 and CDR2: LGHNA, YNFKEQ. The V and J ends lost 0 bases and 13 bases respectively, with 21 bases between them.

This clonotype was counted ten times or more. The V and J genes are TRBV28 and TRBJ2-3, with 16 bases matching TRBD2. V lost 6 bases to trimming and J lost 4 bases; unmatched junction nucleotides: 7. The germline gives CDR1 MDHEN, CDR2 SYDVKM. The CDR3 loop spans 17 amino acids. CDR3 in amino acids: CASSPGLAGGPPDTQYF. DNA of the CDR3: TGTGCCAGCAGCCCGGGACTAGCGGGAGGGCCCCCAGATACGCAGTATTTT.

This sequence joins TRBV4-2 and TRBJ2-5; D ambiguous. The CDR3 is 15 amino acids. Germline V gene sequence: CDR1 LGHNA, CDR2 YNFKEQ. The V gene lost 1 base and the J gene lost 1 base, with 10 bases spanning the gap. CDR3 sequence: CASSQVSLPQETQYF. CDR3 bases: TGTGCCAGCAGCCAAGTTTCGCTACCCCAAGAGACCCAGTACTTC.

This clonotype has only a few counts. The V gene is TRBV29-1, the J gene TRBJ2-1; TRBD2 aligns across 10 bases. This CDR3 is 15 amino acids long. The germline CDR1 and CDR2 sequences are SQVTM and ANQGSEA. With V trimmed by 6 bases and J by 2 bases, 7 bases remained unmatched. This CDR3 is CSVTLAGVAYNEQFF. Written as DNA, the CDR3 is TGCAGCGTAACCCTAGCGGGAGTCGCCTACAATGAGCAGTTCTTC.

This clonotype was seen repeatedly, ten times or more. V is TRBV15 and J is TRBJ2-1, with TRBD2 matching over 13 bases. Losses at the gene ends were 0 bases for V and 10 bases for J; bases not matched to a gene: 6. The CDR3 totals 16 residues. Germline CDR1 and CDR2: LNHNV and YYDKDF (reference sequence). The CDR3: CATSRDTTSGRAEQFF. Here the CDR3 DNA reads TGTGCCACCAGCAGAGATACTACTAGCGGGAGGGCCGAGCAGTTCTTC.

This clonotype has ten or more counts. The chain combines TRBV20-1 with TRBJ2-1; the D gene is possibly TRBD2 (6 bases). Trimming pared 3 bases from V and 5 bases from J, leaving 14 bases between. Germline CDR1 is DFQATT and CDR2 is SNEGSKA (reference sequence). The CDR3 spans 14 residues. CDR3 loop: CSARGTQYHNEQFF. The CDR3 coding sequence is TGCAGTGCTAGGGGGACTCAATATCACAATGAGCAGTTCTTC.

This clonotype was recorded a few times. This chain joins TRBV4-1 and TRBJ1-2; 8 positions match TRBD1. CDR1 is MGHRA and CDR2 is YSYEKL in the germline V gene. J lost 8 bases, V lost 7 bases, and 9 bases had no gene match. CDR3 length equals 13 residues. The CDR3 nucleotides read TGCGCCAGCACCGGCGACAGGGGAGGCGGCTACACCTTC. Translated, it gives CASTGDRGGGYTF.

This clonotype was detected ten times or more. The chain employs TRBV30 and TRBJ1-1; no reliable D call. V was shortened by 2 bases and J by 1 base, with 8 bases between the two germline ends. Germline values: CDR1 GTSNPN, CDR2 SVGIG (reference sequence). The CDR3 length is 13 residues. CDR3: CAWSIHQNTEAFF. In nucleotides, the CDR3 is TGTGCCTGGAGTATCCACCAGAACACTGAAGCTTTCTTT. The full variable domain, rest sourced from reference TRBV30 and TRBJ1-1, is SQTIHQWPATLVQPVGSPLSLECTVEGTSNPNLYWYRQAAGRGLQLLFYSVGIGQISSEVPQNLSASRPQDRQFILSSKKLLLSDSGFYLCAWSIHQNTEAFFGQGTRLTVV.